A selection of T cell receptor beta chains follows, all from one sample in a study of blood T cell dynamics during melanoma immunotherapy. TCRdb's table, derived via immunoSEQ multiplex PCR, lists solely in-frame clones and lacks some. The sample records fewer than 4,500 clones, more than 95% being singletons. Sequenced here: effector memory CD8+ T cells from blood, sampled from a patient treated with checkpoint blockade. These receptors came from a human donor with melanoma. Each CDR3 is given with its conserved first and last residue. The D gene is left open where the match is weak. Rows give clone size only sometimes, using once, few, many, or a class for an expanded clone.

v_call	clone_size	j_call	d_call	cdr3_nt	cdr3_aa
TRBV19	.	TRBJ1-5	.	TGTGCCAGTAGCCCTCAGGGTTTCAATCAGCCCCAGCATTTT	CASSPQGFNQPQHF
TRBV19	.	TRBJ2-7	TRBD1	TGTGCCAGTAGTATACAAACCTCCGGGACAGGGGTGGACTACGAGCAGTACTTC	CASSIQTSGTGVDYEQYF
TRBV18	.	TRBJ2-7	.	TGTGCCAGCTCACCGGACTTAGGCCCCTACGAGCAGTACTTC	CASSPDLGPYEQYF
TRBV4-1	.	TRBJ2-1	.	TGCGCCAGCAGCCAAGCCGGTAATGAGCAGTTCTTC	CASSQAGNEQFF
TRBV5-1	.	TRBJ2-7	.	TGCGCCAGCAGTTGGGGACAAGCCTACGAGCAGTACTTC	CASSWGQAYEQYF
TRBV5-5	.	TRBJ2-7	.	TGTGCCAGCAGCTTGGGCGCAGGGTCCGGCGAGCAGTACTTC	CASSLGAGSGEQYF
TRBV7-6	.	TRBJ2-1	TRBD1	TGTGCCAGCAGCTCCACAGGGGTGTCCTACAATGAGCAGTTCTTC	CASSSTGVSYNEQFF
TRBV28	.	TRBJ2-3	.	TGTGCCAGCAGTTTTTGGGGATCGACAGAGAGCACAGATACGCAGTATTTT	CASSFWGSTESTDTQYF
TRBV7-9	once	TRBJ1-1	.	TGTGCCACCTCTAAGGACACAAGGACTGAAGCTTTCTTT	CATSKDTRTEAFF
TRBV6-6	.	TRBJ2-2	.	TGTGCCAGCAGTTTACAGCTAACTGGGAACACCGGGGAGCTGTTTTTT	CASSLQLTGNTGELFF
TRBV27	.	TRBJ2-6	.	TGTGCCAGCAGCCCCGTTTCTGGGGCCAACGTCCTGACTTTC	CASSPVSGANVLTF
TRBV4-3	.	TRBJ2-1	.	TGCGCCAGCAGCCAAACCCAGCCTTGGAGCTCCTACAATGAGCAGTTCTTC	CASSQTQPWSSYNEQFF
TRBV5-4	.	TRBJ2-2	.	TGTGCCAGCAGGATAGAGGGAGCGAACACCGGGGAGCTGTTTTTT	CASRIEGANTGELFF
TRBV11-2	.	TRBJ2-1	TRBD2	TGTGCCAGCAGCCTAAACGGACTAGCGGTACAACAAGCCTACAATGAGCAGTTCTTC	CASSLNGLAVQQAYNEQFF
TRBV5-1	.	TRBJ2-1	TRBD2	TGCGCCAGCAGCTCCGTTCCAGGACTAGCGACCCACAATGAGCAGTTCTTC	CASSSVPGLATHNEQFF
TRBV6-1	.	TRBJ1-6	.	TGTGCCAGCAGTGAATGGGAGGGGACCTACCATAATTCACCCCTCCACTTT	CASSEWEGTYHNSPLHF
TRBV6-5	.	TRBJ1-1	.	TGTGCCGCATCCGGGTGGGGCTCGACTGAAGCTTTCTTT	CAASGWGSTEAFF
TRBV30	.	TRBJ2-5	.	TGTGCCTGGAGTGTCTCCCTTGAGCAGTACTTC	CAWSVSLEQYF
TRBV5-1	.	TRBJ1-1	TRBD1	TGCGCCAGCTCTGGACAGGGCAGCACTGAAGCTTTCTTT	CASSGQGSTEAFF
TRBV5-5	.	TRBJ1-1	.	TGTGCCAGCAGCCTGGACCGGGCCGTCCTCTTTGAAGCTTTCTTT	CASSLDRAVLFEAFF
TRBV19	.	TRBJ1-5	.	TGTGCCAGTAGTATTGGTTATAGCAATCAGCCCCAGCATTTT	CASSIGYSNQPQHF
TRBV28	.	TRBJ2-3	TRBD2	TGTGCCAGCAGTTTCAGCGGGAGGGCCTTCGCAGATACGCAGTATTTT	CASSFSGRAFADTQYF
TRBV11-2	.	TRBJ2-7	.	TGTGCCAGCAGCATAGGACAGTCCTACGAGCAGTACTTC	CASSIGQSYEQYF
TRBV30	once	TRBJ2-4	.	TGTGCCTGGAAGGGACCACTAGCCAAAAACATTCAGTACTTC	CAWKGPLAKNIQYF
TRBV7-9	.	TRBJ2-1	.	TGTGCCAGCAGCTCAGGGAACTACAATGAGCAGTTCTTC	CASSSGNYNEQFF
TRBV4-3	.	TRBJ2-5	TRBD2	TGCGCCAGCAGCCAGGGGACTAGCGGGAGAGGAGAGACCCAGTACTTC	CASSQGTSGRGETQYF
TRBV7-6	.	TRBJ2-3	.	TGTGCCAGCAGCCCCAGAATCCAGAACGAAGCAGATACGCAGTATTTT	CASSPRIQNEADTQYF
TRBV11-3	.	TRBJ2-7	.	TGTGCCAGCAGCTTAGGCGCGGGAATACACGAGCAGTACTTC	CASSLGAGIHEQYF
TRBV7-7	.	TRBJ2-7	.	TGTGCTAGCAGCTTAGAACAGGGCTACGAGCAGTACTTC	CASSLEQGYEQYF
TRBV5-6	.	TRBJ2-5	TRBD1	TGTGCCAGCAGCTCTCCCCGGGACAGAACGACCCAAGAGACCCAGTACTTC	CASSSPRDRTTQETQYF
TRBV7-8	.	TRBJ1-2	.	TGTGCCAGCAGCTTTAAGGGGGAAGGTTTAGGCCCATGGGGCTACACCTTC	CASSFKGEGLGPWGYTF
TRBV11-3	.	TRBJ2-5	TRBD1	TGTGCCAGCAGCAACCCCGGGACAGAGCAAGAGACCCAGTACTTC	CASSNPGTEQETQYF
TRBV5-5	.	TRBJ2-7	.	TGTGCCAGCAGCCACACCCCTTCCTCTAGTTTTATAGACGAGCAGTACTTC	CASSHTPSSSFIDEQYF
TRBV11-2	.	TRBJ2-1	.	TGTGCCAGCAGCGACAACAACCACAATGAGCAGTTCTTC	CASSDNNHNEQFF
TRBV4-1	.	TRBJ1-5	.	TGCGCCAGCAGCCAAGATCTTGAGGATCAGCCCCAGCATTTT	CASSQDLEDQPQHF
TRBV15	.	TRBJ2-3	TRBD1	TGTGCCACCAGCAGAGGCTATGGACAGGGGATGGCAGATACGCAGTATTTT	CATSRGYGQGMADTQYF
TRBV7-9	.	TRBJ2-7	TRBD1	TGTGCCAGCAGCTTAGGGGGGACAGGGTTTTACGAGCAGTACTTC	CASSLGGTGFYEQYF
TRBV7-9	.	TRBJ2-3	TRBD1	TGTGCCAGCAGCTTACCGACAGGGAGCACAGATACGCAGTATTTT	CASSLPTGSTDTQYF
TRBV19	.	TRBJ2-6	.	TGTGCCAGCACGCTCGGGGCCAACGTCCTGACTTTC	CASTLGANVLTF
TRBV27	.	TRBJ2-7	TRBD1	TGTGCCAGCAGTGGACGACAGGGGCTCGAGCAGTACTTC	CASSGRQGLEQYF
TRBV19	.	TRBJ2-7	.	TGTGCCAGTAGTATCTCGGCTGCCTCCTACGAGCAGTACTTC	CASSISAASYEQYF
TRBV7-3	.	TRBJ1-1	.	TGTGCCAGCAGCCGTTACCCAGGGGACCCGGCGACTGAAGCTTTCTTT	CASSRYPGDPATEAFF
TRBV2	.	TRBJ2-1	.	TGTGCCAGCAGTCTTTCAGACAATGAGCAGTTCTTC	CASSLSDNEQFF
TRBV6-4	.	TRBJ2-1	.	TGTGCCAGCAGTATCACCGGAGTGGGGCCAGAATCTACTTCCTACAATGAGCAGTTCTTC	CASSITGVGPESTSYNEQFF
TRBV10-3	.	TRBJ1-6	.	TGTGCCATCACTCCCGACGGCTCTATTAATTCACCCCTCCACTTT	CAITPDGSINSPLHF
TRBV29-1	.	TRBJ2-7	TRBD1	TGCAGCGTTGAAGATCGGGACAGTTACGAGCAGTACTTC	CSVEDRDSYEQYF
TRBV10-1	few	TRBJ1-5	.	TGCGCCAGCAGTGATCAGGAGAATCAGCCCCAGCATTTT	CASSDQENQPQHF
TRBV11-2	.	TRBJ1-1	.	TGTGCCAGCAGCCCGAGGCAGGGTGTAGGGACTGAAGCTTTCTTT	CASSPRQGVGTEAFF
TRBV7-9	.	TRBJ2-7	.	TGTGCCAGCACCCCGGGGATCGAGCAGTACTTC	CASTPGIEQYF
TRBV6-1	.	TRBJ2-2	.	TGTGCCAGCAGTGAAGTGGGGCAGAGGAACACCGGGGAGCTGTTTTTT	CASSEVGQRNTGELFF
TRBV27	.	TRBJ1-1	.	TGTGCCAGCAGTTTCGGGCCTCACACTGAAGCTTTCTTT	CASSFGPHTEAFF